The 16 T cell receptor beta chains below were found in one sample sequenced in a study of CD8 T cells in ankylosing spondylitis. Findings of the study overall: Roughly eight highly homologous variants made up a TCR beta motif that seemed to typify ankylosing spondylitis blood.

These receptors' targets are unknown. Via MiXCR, TCRdb re-called the 5' RACE reads, giving one row per CDR3 protein. This table has about 540,000 distinct CDR3 sequences, 9.5% to 15% appearing once. Material for sequencing was blood, either unsorted or a sorted T cell fraction (not recorded which). These receptors originate from a male donor with ankylosing spondylitis.

This clonotype was seen a handful of times. This sequence joins TRBV11-3 and TRBJ2-5; D might be TRBD1 or TRBD2, each matching 5 bases. Germline loops: CDR1 SGHNT, CDR2 YENEEA. There are 13 residues in the CDR3. Deletions cut 7 bases from V and 7 bases from J, with 16 bases between. The CDR3: CASTLRGEGTQYF. The CDR3 nucleotides read TGTGCCAGCACCCTGAGGGGCGAGGGGACCCAGTACTTC.

The gene calls are TRBV27 and TRBJ2-1, with 9 positions matching TRBD1. The CDR3 is 16 amino acids. V lost 7 bases, J lost 4 bases, and 11 bases stayed unmatched. Germline values: CDR1 MNHEY, CDR2 SMNVEV (reference sequence). CDR3 in DNA: TGTGCCAGCACCCCTTTAACAGGACAGGGGTACAATGAGCAGTTCTTC. It is translated as CASTPLTGQGYNEQFF.

The gene calls are TRBV5-5 and TRBJ1-1; 10 bases fit TRBD1. CDR3 length equals 14 residues. Germline V CDR1 and CDR2: SGHKS, YYEKEE (reference sequence). V trimming: 6 bases; J trimming: 1 base; junction bases outside the gene matches: 3. CDR3 amino acids: CASTRDRGNTEAFF. The DNA of the CDR3 is TGTGCCAGCACGCGGGACAGGGGGAACACTGAAGCTTTCTTT.

This clonotype was counted at least ten times. The rearrangement uses TRBV7-2 and TRBJ1-1; 8 bases match TRBD1. Losses at the gene ends were 5 bases for V and 0 bases for J; bases not matched to a gene: 8. This CDR3 region has 16 residues. CDR1 is SGHTA and CDR2 is FQGNSA in the germline V gene. CDR3 nucleotide sequence: TGTGCCAGCAGCGGACAGGGTGGGTTTATGAACACTGAAGCTTTCTTT. The encoded protein is CASSGQGGFMNTEAFF. The full variable domain, its missing parts supplied by reference TRBV7-2 and TRBJ1-1, is GAGVSQSPSNKVTEKGKDVELRCDPISGHTALYWYRQSLGQGLEFLIYFQGNSAPDKSGLPSDRFSAERTGGSVSTLTIQRTQQEDSAVYLCASSGQGGFMNTEAFFGQGTRLTVV.

The chain links TRBV6-1 to TRBJ1-2; no clear D gene. Per germline, CDR1 MNHNS and CDR2 SASEGT. With 1 base removed from V and 0 bases from J, the gap between germline ends came to 9 bases. This CDR3 is 15 amino acids long. CDR3 nucleotides: TGTGCCAGCAGTGAAGTTGTCAGATCTAACTATGGCTACACCTTC. As protein: CASSEVVRSNYGYTF.

The sample holds many counts of this clonotype. The gene calls are TRBV29-1 and TRBJ2-5, with 8 bases that match TRBD1. The CDR3 is 13 amino acids. Unmatched junction bases numbered 5, after V lost 6 bases and J lost 2 bases. The germline V gene has CDR1 SQVTM and CDR2 ANQGSEA. CDR3 sequence (DNA): TGCAGCGTGAGGACAGGGCGACAAGAGACCCAGTACTTC. Its translation is CSVRTGRQETQYF.

This chain connects TRBV3-1 to TRBJ1-2; D remains ambiguous. Trimming took 0 bases from V and 4 from J, leaving 6 bases between them. The CDR3 totals 13 residues. CDR1 is LGHDT and CDR2 is YNNKEL in the germline V gene (reference sequence). The CDR3 loop reads CASSQEPPYGYTF. The CDR3 DNA sequence: TGTGCCAGCAGCCAAGAACCCCCCTATGGCTACACCTTC.

The chain joins TRBV5-1 to TRBJ2-1; D possibly corresponds to TRBD2 (5 bases). Germline loops: CDR1 SGHRS, CDR2 YFSETQ. This CDR3 is built from 18 residues. Trimming cost V 2 bases and J 5 bases, with 23 bases left between them. CDR3 amino acids: CASSFSPPHGVVDNEQFF. Written as DNA, the CDR3 is TGCGCCAGCAGCTTTTCCCCTCCACACGGGGTAGTCGACAATGAGCAGTTCTTC.

The rearrangement uses TRBV4-2 and TRBJ2-7; D gene ambiguous. Looked up from germline, CDR1 is LGHNA and CDR2 is YNFKEQ. Trimming took 4 bases from V and 0 from J, leaving 13 bases between them. The CDR3 sequence is 15 residues long. CDR3 DNA: TGTGCCAGCAGCCGCAAGCAGGAGAACTCCTACGAGCAGTACTTC. Translating it yields CASSRKQENSYEQYF.

This chain links TRBV7-9 with TRBJ1-4, with D hard to call. This CDR3 contains 16 residues. V was clipped by 3 bases and J by 4 bases, with 15 bases between them. Germline lookup yields CDR1 SEHNR and CDR2 FQNEAQ (reference sequence). CDR3 region: CASSLGVISYNEKLFF. The CDR3 nucleotides read TGTGCCAGCAGCTTGGGAGTGATAAGCTATAATGAAAAACTGTTTTTT.

This clonotype showed up just a few times. V is TRBV9 and J is TRBJ1-2, with TRBD1 matching 7 bases. The V and J ends lost 3 bases and 4 bases, in that order; junction bases with no gene match: 3. This CDR3 has 13 residues. Germline V gene sequence: CDR1 SGDLS, CDR2 YYNGEE. CDR3 sequence (DNA): TGTGCCAGCAGCGAGGGGACAGTCTATGGCTACACCTTC. As protein: CASSEGTVYGYTF.

Only a few counts were recorded for this clonotype. The genes are TRBV12-3 or TRBV12-4 and TRBJ1-1, with D hard to call. V gave up 1 base and J gave up 6 bases, with 12 bases separating them. The CDR3 is 14 residues long. This CDR3 is CASSLGRGRAEAFF. The CDR3 nucleotides read TGTGCCAGCAGTTTAGGTCGGGGAAGAGCTGAAGCTTTCTTT.

At least ten counts were recorded for this clonotype. V and J are TRBV25-1 and TRBJ2-2, with a possible D match to TRBD1 (5 bases). Germline V gene lookup returns CDR1 MGHDK and CDR2 SYGVNS. The CDR3 consists of 15 residues. The V end was cut by 5 bases, the J end by 5 bases, with 15 bases between. As DNA, the CDR3 is TGTGCCAGCAGTACCACACAGGTGGAGACCGGGGAGCTGTTTTTT. Amino acid sequence: CASSTTQVETGELFF.

In its sample, this clonotype was seen many times. The chain recombines TRBV12-3 or TRBV12-4 with TRBJ2-4; weak D call: TRBD1 (6 bases). This CDR3 is 15 amino acids long. Trimming took off 7 bases at V and 1 base at J, with 14 bases between the two ends. The CDR3 DNA is TGTGCCAGCATGGGAGCAGGGGTGGCCAAAAACATTCAGTACTTC. It yields the protein CASMGAGVAKNIQYF.

The CDR3 here is CSAPPDSRYEQYF. CDR3 bases: TGCAGTGCCCCCCCGGACAGCCGATACGAGCAGTACTTC. The rearrangement joins TRBV20-1 to TRBJ2-7; possible D gene TRBD1, 6 bases. Trimming pared 6 bases from V and 4 bases from J, leaving 16 bases between. Germline-derived CDR1 and CDR2 are DFQATT and SNEGSKA (reference sequence). CDR3 length: 13 residues.

This clonotype was observed many times. This chain connects TRBV12-3 or TRBV12-4 to TRBJ2-5; D is perhaps TRBD1 (6 bases). The CDR3 has 14 amino acids. Between the trimmed V and J ends, which lost 5 bases and 0 bases, there was a span of 10 bases. CDR3 protein: CASSPDRYQETQYF. The CDR3 DNA follows: TGTGCCAGCAGTCCAGACAGGTACCAAGAGACCCAGTACTTC.